A single T cell receptor (beta chain) is shown here with its context. Its antigen specificity is not known. Per-nucleotide qualities are absent, and no much larger clonotype sits a single base away. Taken from the germline V gene, the CDR1 and CDR2 loops are MGHRA and YSYEKL. The germline V end is reduced by 4 bases and the J end by 7 bases; junction bases left unmatched: 11. The CDR3 measures 15 amino acids from cysteine to phenylalanine. Only the CDR3 part of the read is kept: 45 bases, read in frame from the first base. These data come from a study of blood T cell repertoires in COVID-19 (dated by TCRdb to about 2020). Context from the whole study: Collaborator samples came from the United States, Italy and Spain and covered acute and convalescent phases of COVID-19. The material from the prospective study consisted of cDNA or gDNA derived from T cells, B-cell-depleted T cells, or PBMCs. Deeply sampled blood TCRbeta repertoires from subjects exposed to, actively infected with, or recovered from COVID-19 were included in the dataset. The repertoires were released in a freely available public database meant as a resource for research on the immune response to SARS-CoV-2. Samples were obtained from the ongoing ImmuneRACE study (first 160 participants) and from roughly 1,300 subjects provided by 6 global collaborators. Nearly every sample came with metadata listing a de-identified subject ID, COVID-19 status, age in years and sex. HLA class I and class II types, where available, came from metadata supplied by the sample provider rather than from assay-based typing. Points the paper makes about the study in general: Clinical and demographic metadata were provided uncurated, with the amount varying by source and participant.

The collaborating institutions used their own protocols to collect whole blood in K2EDTA tubes. For TCRbeta analysis, collaborator samples were shipped as frozen whole blood, as isolated PBMCs, or as DNA extracted from either sample type. The immunoSEQ Assay, a bias-controlled multiplex PCR, was used to amplify TCRbeta CDR3 regions from genomic DNA. Under the source paper's analysis protocol: Within the assay, amplification of reference gene primers was used to estimate how many nucleated cells each sample contained. To quantify the absolute abundance of each unique TCRbeta CDR3 rearrangement, sequence reads were collapsed and filtered. For each sample, productive Simpson clonality was calculated by taking the square root of Simpson's diversity index across productive rearrangements. TCRdb mirrors the immuneACCESS table, restricted to in-frame sequences. Some clones are absent from its copies; in checked studies, under half trace to an unresolved V gene, and the reason for the others is unknown. D and trimming were read from the DNA, whereas the V and J calls and clone size are those reported in that table. The sample has hundreds of thousands of clones on record, 70% to 90% of them singletons. The ten largest account for about 1.5% of the sample.

Sequencing used peripheral blood. The chain is made from TRBV4-1 and TRBJ2-7; the junction holds 9 bases that match TRBD1. The clonotype originates from a woman aged 25 to 39 with active or convalescent COVID-19. The CDR3 sequence is CASSPEQGAWEEQYF. The DNA sequence is as follows: TGCGCCAGCAGCCCGGAACAGGGGGCGTGGGAAGAGCAGTACTTC.